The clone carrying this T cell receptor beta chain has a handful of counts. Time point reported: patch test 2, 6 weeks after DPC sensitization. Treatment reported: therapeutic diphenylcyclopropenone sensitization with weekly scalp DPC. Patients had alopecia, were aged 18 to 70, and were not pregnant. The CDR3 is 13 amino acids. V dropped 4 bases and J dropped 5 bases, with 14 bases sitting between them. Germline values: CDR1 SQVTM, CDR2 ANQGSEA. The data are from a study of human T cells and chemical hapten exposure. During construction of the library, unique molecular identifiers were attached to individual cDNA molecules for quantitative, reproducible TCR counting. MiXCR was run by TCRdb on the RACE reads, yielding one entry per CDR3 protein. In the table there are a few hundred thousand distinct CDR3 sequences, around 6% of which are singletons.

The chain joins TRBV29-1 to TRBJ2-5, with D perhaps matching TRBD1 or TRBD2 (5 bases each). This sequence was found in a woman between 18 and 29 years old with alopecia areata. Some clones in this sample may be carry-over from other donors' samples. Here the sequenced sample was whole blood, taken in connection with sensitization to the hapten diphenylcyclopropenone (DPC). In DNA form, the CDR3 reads TGCAGCGTTGCTCTGGACGGGACGGAGACCCAGTACTTC. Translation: CSVALDGTETQYF.